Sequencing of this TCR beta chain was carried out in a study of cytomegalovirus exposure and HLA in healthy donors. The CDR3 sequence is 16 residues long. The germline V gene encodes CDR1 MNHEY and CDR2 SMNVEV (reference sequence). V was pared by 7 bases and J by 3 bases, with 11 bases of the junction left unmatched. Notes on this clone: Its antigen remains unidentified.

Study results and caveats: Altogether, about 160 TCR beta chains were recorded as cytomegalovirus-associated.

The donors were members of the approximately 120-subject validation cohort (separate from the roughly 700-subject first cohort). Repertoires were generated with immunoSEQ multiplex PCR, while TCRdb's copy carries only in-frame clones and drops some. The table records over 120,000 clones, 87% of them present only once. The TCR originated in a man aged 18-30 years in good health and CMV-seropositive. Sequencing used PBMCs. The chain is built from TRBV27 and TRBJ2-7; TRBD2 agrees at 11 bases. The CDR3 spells CASTEIGSGRVYEQYF. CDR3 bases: TGTGCCAGCACCGAGATAGGTAGCGGGAGGGTCTACGAGCAGTACTTC.